A selection of T cell receptor beta chains follows, all from one sample in a study of PD-1 blockade in classical Hodgkin lymphoma. The assay was immunoSEQ multiplex PCR, and TCRdb's table has in-frame clones only and misses some. The sample holds 80,000 to 95,000 clones, approximately 86% seen once. The starting material was peripheral blood mononuclear cells (PBMCs), obtained before the fourth cycle of nivolumab. These receptors were collected from a human donor with classical Hodgkin lymphoma. CDR3s include the opening cysteine and the closing phenylalanine or tryptophan. Fields, in order: clone size, J gene, D gene, V gene, CDR3 DNA, CDR3 protein. A D gene is named only where the DNA matches it firmly. The listing skips clone size in some rows; elsewhere it reads once, few, many or a size class.

clone size: NA; J gene: TRBJ2-5; D gene: NA; V gene: TRBV6-5; CDR3 DNA: TGTGCCAGCAGCCCGGCGGGACTCAACGAGTACTTC; CDR3 protein: CASSPAGLNEYF
clone size: NA; J gene: TRBJ2-7; D gene: NA; V gene: TRBV10-3; CDR3 DNA: TGTGCCACCTGGAGTCCGGCAGGTCTATCCTACGAGCAGTACTTC; CDR3 protein: CATWSPAGLSYEQYF
clone size: NA; J gene: TRBJ2-7; D gene: NA; V gene: TRBV10-2; CDR3 DNA: TGCGCCAGCAGTGACGGCGGGACCCCCTACGAGCAGTACTTC; CDR3 protein: CASSDGGTPYEQYF
clone size: NA; J gene: TRBJ1-1; D gene: NA; V gene: TRBV6-6; CDR3 DNA: TGTGCCAGCAGCGGCCAGGGTGTAGCTACTGAAGCTTTCTTT; CDR3 protein: CASSGQGVATEAFF
clone size: NA; J gene: TRBJ1-1; D gene: TRBD1; V gene: TRBV10-3; CDR3 DNA: TGTGCCATCAGTGAGGGACGACAGGGGTCTGAAGCTTTCTTT; CDR3 protein: CAISEGRQGSEAFF
clone size: NA; J gene: TRBJ1-1; D gene: NA; V gene: TRBV7-3; CDR3 DNA: TGTGCCAGCAGCCGAACAGGGACCAACACTGAAGCTTTCTTT; CDR3 protein: CASSRTGTNTEAFF
clone size: NA; J gene: TRBJ2-1; D gene: NA; V gene: TRBV2; CDR3 DNA: TGTGCCAGTAACGGGCAGGGACTTGAGAATGAGCAGTTCTTC; CDR3 protein: CASNGQGLENEQFF
clone size: NA; J gene: TRBJ2-1; D gene: TRBD2; V gene: TRBV7-2; CDR3 DNA: TGTGCCAGCAGAGCGGGGGCCTTAAATGAGCAGTTCTTC; CDR3 protein: CASRAGALNEQFF
clone size: NA; J gene: TRBJ2-7; D gene: TRBD1; V gene: TRBV29-1; CDR3 DNA: TGCAGCGTCGCGATCGGGACAGGACATTACGAGCAGTACTTC; CDR3 protein: CSVAIGTGHYEQYF
clone size: NA; J gene: TRBJ1-5; D gene: NA; V gene: TRBV19; CDR3 DNA: TGTGCCAGTAGTTTGGGGGCGGGCAATCAGCCCCAGCATTTT; CDR3 protein: CASSLGAGNQPQHF
clone size: NA; J gene: TRBJ2-1; D gene: TRBD2; V gene: TRBV27; CDR3 DNA: TGTGCCAGCAGCTTCAGCCGGGAGGGATGGACGCGCGAGCAGTTCTTC; CDR3 protein: CASSFSREGWTREQFF
clone size: NA; J gene: TRBJ1-2; D gene: NA; V gene: TRBV18; CDR3 DNA: TGTGCCAGCTCACCGGGTGGAGGGGATGGCTACACCTTC; CDR3 protein: CASSPGGGDGYTF
clone size: many; J gene: TRBJ1-2; D gene: TRBD1; V gene: TRBV10-3; CDR3 DNA: TGTGCCATCAGCGGACAGGGGCTTCTCGGCTACACCTTC; CDR3 protein: CAISGQGLLGYTF
clone size: NA; J gene: TRBJ2-7; D gene: NA; V gene: TRBV7-9; CDR3 DNA: TGTGCCAGCAGCCGGACCTACGAGCAGTACTTC; CDR3 protein: CASSRTYEQYF
clone size: NA; J gene: TRBJ1-1; D gene: TRBD1; V gene: TRBV7-2; CDR3 DNA: TGTGCCAGCAGCTTCCGACAGGGGGAAGCTTTCTTT; CDR3 protein: CASSFRQGEAFF
clone size: NA; J gene: TRBJ2-7; D gene: NA; V gene: TRBV7-8; CDR3 DNA: TGTGCCAGCAGCTTAGGAGGGACGGCGTCCGAGCAGTACTTC; CDR3 protein: CASSLGGTASEQYF
clone size: NA; J gene: TRBJ1-1; D gene: NA; V gene: TRBV18; CDR3 DNA: TGTGCCAGTACGCCAGGGACAACGAACACTGAAGCTTTCTTT; CDR3 protein: CASTPGTTNTEAFF
clone size: NA; J gene: TRBJ1-3; D gene: NA; V gene: TRBV5-1; CDR3 DNA: TGCGCCAGCAGCATAAGGGGGGTTTCTGAGGGAAACACCATATATTTT; CDR3 protein: CASSIRGVSEGNTIYF
clone size: many; J gene: TRBJ1-1; D gene: NA; V gene: TRBV4-3; CDR3 DNA: TGCGCCAGCAGCCGAAAGGGGGACGCCCCCGGTCGGACTGAAGCTTTCTTT; CDR3 protein: CASSRKGDAPGRTEAFF
clone size: NA; J gene: TRBJ1-1; D gene: NA; V gene: TRBV2; CDR3 DNA: TGTGCCAGCAGTGAACAGAACACTGAAGCTTTCTTT; CDR3 protein: CASSEQNTEAFF
clone size: NA; J gene: TRBJ2-7; D gene: TRBD2; V gene: TRBV11-2; CDR3 DNA: TGTGCCAGCAGCCACCTGCTAGCGGGGGGCGGCGAGCAGTACTTC; CDR3 protein: CASSHLLAGGGEQYF
clone size: NA; J gene: TRBJ1-2; D gene: NA; V gene: TRBV19; CDR3 DNA: TGTGCCAGTAGTATTATACACGGCCCTTATGGCTACACCTTC; CDR3 protein: CASSIIHGPYGYTF
clone size: NA; J gene: TRBJ1-1; D gene: NA; V gene: TRBV5-8; CDR3 DNA: TGTGCCAGCAGCTATACTACACAGGGCTGGAACACTGAAGCTTTCTTT; CDR3 protein: CASSYTTQGWNTEAFF
clone size: NA; J gene: TRBJ2-3; D gene: NA; V gene: TRBV4-2; CDR3 DNA: TGTGCCAGCAGCCAAGTGGGCAGGGTAACAGATACGCAGTATTTT; CDR3 protein: CASSQVGRVTDTQYF
clone size: NA; J gene: TRBJ1-4; D gene: NA; V gene: TRBV2; CDR3 DNA: TGTGCCAGCAGTGATCCCGGGTTAGCCAGTGAAAAACTGTTTTTT; CDR3 protein: CASSDPGLASEKLFF
clone size: NA; J gene: TRBJ2-7; D gene: NA; V gene: TRBV10-3; CDR3 DNA: TGTGCCATCAGTGAGGGGGCGGGGGCCCTCTTC; CDR3 protein: CAISEGAGALF
clone size: NA; J gene: TRBJ2-4; D gene: NA; V gene: TRBV7-2; CDR3 DNA: TGTGCCAGCAGCTTCCGGACCCCCGGGCCTACTGGTATTCAGTACTTC; CDR3 protein: CASSFRTPGPTGIQYF
clone size: medium-sized; J gene: TRBJ1-5; D gene: NA; V gene: TRBV14; CDR3 DNA: TGTGCCAGCAGCCAAGCGGGGGGCGCGGGCCAGCCCCAGCATTTT; CDR3 protein: CASSQAGGAGQPQHF
clone size: NA; J gene: TRBJ1-2; D gene: NA; V gene: TRBV4-1; CDR3 DNA: TGCGCCAGCAGCCCAGGAGATGACTATGGCTACACCTTC; CDR3 protein: CASSPGDDYGYTF
clone size: NA; J gene: TRBJ2-7; D gene: TRBD2; V gene: TRBV5-1; CDR3 DNA: TGCGCCAGCAGGAGAGGACTAGCGGCCTCCTACGAGCAGTACTTC; CDR3 protein: CASRRGLAASYEQYF
clone size: NA; J gene: TRBJ2-5; D gene: NA; V gene: TRBV18; CDR3 DNA: TGTGCCAGCTCACCACGGAGCGACCCGCCCGGGGAGACCCAGTACTTC; CDR3 protein: CASSPRSDPPGETQYF
clone size: once; J gene: TRBJ1-1; D gene: NA; V gene: TRBV7-9; CDR3 DNA: TGTGCCAGCAGCTTAGCGGGTGGGGGAATGAACACTGAAGCTTTCTTT; CDR3 protein: CASSLAGGGMNTEAFF
clone size: NA; J gene: TRBJ2-1; D gene: TRBD2; V gene: TRBV5-4; CDR3 DNA: TGTGCCAGCAGCTTGGTACTAGCGGGAGGGTCCGGGGAGCAGTTCTTC; CDR3 protein: CASSLVLAGGSGEQFF
clone size: NA; J gene: TRBJ1-3; D gene: NA; V gene: TRBV5-1; CDR3 DNA: TGCGCCAGCAGCTTGGGGGAGAACACCATATATTTT; CDR3 protein: CASSLGENTIYF
clone size: NA; J gene: TRBJ1-2; D gene: NA; V gene: TRBV4-2; CDR3 DNA: TGTGCCAGCAGCCAAGACGGAGCAGGGCTAAACTATGGCTACACCTTC; CDR3 protein: CASSQDGAGLNYGYTF
clone size: NA; J gene: TRBJ2-2; D gene: NA; V gene: TRBV9; CDR3 DNA: TGTGCCAGCAGCGCCGGCAACACCGGGGAGCTGTTTTTT; CDR3 protein: CASSAGNTGELFF
clone size: few; J gene: TRBJ1-5; D gene: NA; V gene: TRBV6-1; CDR3 DNA: TGTGCCAGCAGTGTAACAAATCAGGGTCAGCCCCAGCATTTT; CDR3 protein: CASSVTNQGQPQHF
clone size: NA; J gene: TRBJ1-1; D gene: NA; V gene: TRBV9; CDR3 DNA: TGTGCCAGCAGCGTAGGGCCGGACACTGAAGCTTTCTTT; CDR3 protein: CASSVGPDTEAFF
clone size: NA; J gene: TRBJ1-2; D gene: NA; V gene: TRBV19; CDR3 DNA: TGTGCCAGTAATCGGTGGGAATTGGATGGCTACACCTTC; CDR3 protein: CASNRWELDGYTF
clone size: NA; J gene: TRBJ2-7; D gene: NA; V gene: TRBV5-6; CDR3 DNA: TGTGCCAGCAGCTTGAGCACCCGCCCCAAAACTTACGAGCAGTACTTC; CDR3 protein: CASSLSTRPKTYEQYF
clone size: once; J gene: TRBJ1-1; D gene: NA; V gene: TRBV5-1; CDR3 DNA: TGCGCCAGCAGCTTGATCTCCGCAGGGAACACTGAAGCTTTCTTT; CDR3 protein: CASSLISAGNTEAFF
clone size: NA; J gene: TRBJ2-5; D gene: NA; V gene: TRBV13; CDR3 DNA: TGTGCCAGCAGCATAAAGGGGTGGCAGGGGGAGACCCAGTACTTC; CDR3 protein: CASSIKGWQGETQYF
clone size: once; J gene: TRBJ2-1; D gene: TRBD2; V gene: TRBV2; CDR3 DNA: TGTGCCAGCATTTCCCTCCGACTAGCGGGAGGGCAGGAGGGGGTCTTC; CDR3 protein: CASISLRLAGGQEGVF
clone size: NA; J gene: TRBJ1-4; D gene: NA; V gene: TRBV5-4; CDR3 DNA: TGTGCCAGCAGCATTGGGGGGGGGTTCTCTAATGAAAAACTGTTTTTT; CDR3 protein: CASSIGGGFSNEKLFF
clone size: NA; J gene: TRBJ2-7; D gene: TRBD1; V gene: TRBV7-6; CDR3 DNA: TGTGCCAGCAGCTTAGTGGATTGGGGACAGGGGGGATACGAGCAGTACTTC; CDR3 protein: CASSLVDWGQGGYEQYF
clone size: NA; J gene: TRBJ1-3; D gene: TRBD1; V gene: TRBV5-1; CDR3 DNA: TGCGCCAGCAGCCGAGGTGACAGGGTCCACTCTGGAAACACCATATATTTT; CDR3 protein: CASSRGDRVHSGNTIYF